The 8 T cell receptor beta chains reported below all come from one sample, sequenced in a study of monozygotic twins with inflammatory bowel disease. TCRdb reprocessed the 5' RACE reads and stores each CDR3 protein as one record, lacking DNA. The sample's table shows around 380,000 distinct CDR3 sequences. The sample taken for sequencing was blood. Receptors were obtained from a human donor with ulcerative colitis or Crohn's disease, or a healthy co-twin of an affected twin (not recorded which).

The genes are TRBV29-1 and TRBJ2-3; TCRdb calls TRBD1, which cannot be checked without DNA. This CDR3 contains 14 residues. The germline V gene has CDR1 SQVTM and CDR2 ANQGSEA. The CDR3 here is CSVDVTGMFYTQYF.

J is TRBJ2-2 and V is TRBV27; TCRdb's D gene call, TRBD2, goes unchecked for lack of DNA. This CDR3 spans 16 amino acids. CDR1 is MNHEY, CDR2 SMNVEV, per germline (reference sequence). CDR3 amino acids: CASSPRDLKKAGELFF.

The rearrangement uses TRBV27 and TRBJ1-3; no DNA is available, so the TRBD1 call from TCRdb remains unchecked. CDR1 and CDR2 (germline): MNHEY, SMNVEV (reference sequence). This CDR3 comprises 14 residues. This CDR3 is CASSCGDRRNTIYF.

The V gene is TRBV6-2 or TRBV6-3, the J gene TRBJ2-5; there is no DNA to check the TCRdb D call of TRBD2. The CDR3 sequence is 14 residues long. Germline V gene lookup returns CDR1 MNHEY and CDR2 SVGEGT. CDR3 sequence: CASSTGTPFKTQYF.

The chain employs TRBV5-1 and TRBJ2-7; the D call of TRBD1 rests on TCRdb alone, since no DNA is present to check it. The CDR3 runs to 14 residues. CDR1 and CDR2 (germline): SGHRS, YFSETQ. The CDR3 spells CASSLASGRNEQYF.

The rearrangement links TRBV27 to TRBJ1-5. The CDR3 runs to 16 residues. Germline assignment: CDR1 MNHEY and CDR2 SMNVEV (reference sequence). This CDR3 reads CASSLEATRHRQPQHF.

This sequence joins TRBV5-5 and TRBJ1-5. Per the germline V gene, CDR1 is SGHKS and CDR2 is YYEKEE (reference sequence). The CDR3 covers 13 residues. CDR3 sequence reads: CASSKTPNQPQHF.

The rearrangement joins TRBV14 to TRBJ2-1; lacking DNA, the TRBD1 call made by TCRdb goes unchecked. There are 16 residues in the CDR3. Per germline, CDR1 SGHDN and CDR2 FVKESK. CDR3 sequence reads: CASSQPGAQRYNEQFF.